Detailed here is one T cell receptor (beta chain). At one end, the junction sequence differs from germline, possibly due to a read error. The data were taken from a study of T-cell reconstitution after alpha-beta-depleted transplantation in children. It was with unique molecular identifiers that the TCRbeta library was prepared. TCRdb reprocessed the PCR reads via MiXCR and lists one record per CDR3 protein. In the table there are some 550,000 distinct CDR3 sequences, around 19% of which are singletons. This CDR3 is built from 19 residues. Germline V gene lookup returns CDR1 LGHDT and CDR2 YNNKEL (reference sequence).

The sequence derives from a human donor who donated a stem cell graft to a child with acute lymphoblastic leukemia. The sample here was PBMCs from the stem cell graft donor, taken from the stem cell graft. This chain joins TRBV3-1 and TRBJ1-5, with 9 bases that match TRBD1. The CDR3 region is CASRPKVGQGSYSSQPQHF. In DNA, the CDR3 is TGTGCCAGCAGACCCAAAGTCGGACAGGGGAGTTATAGCAGTCAGCCCCAGCATTTT. The whole variable domain, remainder taken from reference TRBV3-1 and TRBJ1-5, is DTAVSQTPKYLVTQMGNDKSIKCEQNLGHDTMYWYKQDSKKFLKIMFSYNNKELIINETVPNRFSPKSPDKAHLNLHINSLELGDSAVYFCASRPKVGQGSYSSQPQHFGDGTRLSIL.